The present TCR beta chain was sequenced within a study of T cells after yellow fever vaccination. On this clonotype itself: Its antigen is still unknown.

The CDR3 has 14 amino acids. Looked up from germline, CDR1 is KGHSH and CDR2 is LQKENI. The V and J ends lost 5 bases and 0 bases respectively, with 10 bases between them. Findings of the study overall: Bulk-population clonotypes that are abundant could appear as contaminants in FACS-sorted repertoires. Secondary responses were weaker yet peaked faster, day 5 versus 15.

Researchers made TCR cDNA using 5'RACE template switching, and this step added a universal primer site and UMIs. TCRdb called the 5' RACE reads again in MiXCR, with one record for every CDR3 protein. Found here are 300,000 or so distinct CDR3 sequences, around 13% of them singletons; the top ten hold 0.4% to 0.65%. The V gene is TRBV18, the J gene TRBJ1-1; D is unresolved. This TCR was sampled from a young man who received the YFV17D yellow fever vaccine. The starting material was CD4+ T cells sorted from PBMCs, obtained 45 days after the yellow fever booster vaccination. CDR3 nucleotides: TGTGCCAGCTCAAGCCCACCTATGAACACTGAAGCTTTCTTT. Protein sequence: CASSSPPMNTEAFF.